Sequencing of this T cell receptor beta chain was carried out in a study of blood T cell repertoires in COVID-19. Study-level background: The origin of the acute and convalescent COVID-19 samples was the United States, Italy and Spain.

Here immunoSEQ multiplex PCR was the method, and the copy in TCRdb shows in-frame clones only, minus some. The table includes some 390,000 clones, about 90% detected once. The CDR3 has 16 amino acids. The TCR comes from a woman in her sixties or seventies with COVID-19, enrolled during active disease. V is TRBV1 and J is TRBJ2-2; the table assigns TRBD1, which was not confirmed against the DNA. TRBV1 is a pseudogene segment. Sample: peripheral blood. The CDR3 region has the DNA TGCACCAGCAGCCAAGAAAGACCCAACAGGGCCCGGGAGCTGTTTTTT. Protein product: CTSSQERPNRARELFF.